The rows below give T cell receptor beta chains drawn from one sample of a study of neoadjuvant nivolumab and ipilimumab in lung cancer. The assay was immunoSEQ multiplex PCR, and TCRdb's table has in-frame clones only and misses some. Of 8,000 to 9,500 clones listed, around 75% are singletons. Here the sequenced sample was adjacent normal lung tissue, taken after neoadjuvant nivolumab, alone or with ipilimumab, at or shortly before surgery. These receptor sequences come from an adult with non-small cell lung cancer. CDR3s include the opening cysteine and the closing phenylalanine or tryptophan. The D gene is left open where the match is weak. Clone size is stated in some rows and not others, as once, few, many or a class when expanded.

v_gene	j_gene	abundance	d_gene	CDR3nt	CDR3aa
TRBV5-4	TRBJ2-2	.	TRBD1	TGTGCCAGCAGCTTGGCCGCGACAGGGTTCACCGGGGAGCTGTTTTTT	CASSLAATGFTGELFF
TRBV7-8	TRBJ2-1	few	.	TGTGCCAGCAGCTTAGAGGGTGGGATGCGTGTGCAGTTCTTC	CASSLEGGMRVQFF
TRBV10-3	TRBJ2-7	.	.	TGTGCCATCAGTGACAGGGGGGCGATTCCGTCGTCCGAGCAGTACTTC	CAISDRGAIPSSEQYF
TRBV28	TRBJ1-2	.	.	TGTGCCACTTCCTCGGGACCCTATGGCTACACCTTC	CATSSGPYGYTF
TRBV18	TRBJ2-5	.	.	TGTGCCAGCTCGTCGGGCCAGCAAGAGACCCAGTACTTC	CASSSGQQETQYF
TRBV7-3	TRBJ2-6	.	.	TGTGCCAGCAGCTTAAGAGGGACTGGGGCCAACGTCCTGACTTTC	CASSLRGTGANVLTF
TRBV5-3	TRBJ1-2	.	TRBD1	TGTGCCAGAAGCGCGGGGGACAGGCCCACCGGACGGGAAAGCTACACCTTC	CARSAGDRPTGRESYTF
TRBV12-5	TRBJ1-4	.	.	TGTGCTAGTGGTCCTAGAGGCCTCGCGGAAAGCGAAAAACTGTTTTTT	CASGPRGLAESEKLFF
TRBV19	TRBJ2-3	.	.	TGTGCCAGTAGCCAAAAGAGCGGCACAGATACGCAGTATTTT	CASSQKSGTDTQYF
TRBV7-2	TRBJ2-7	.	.	TGTGCCAGCAGCCTCGAGGTGGCAGTCGCCTACGAGCAGTACTTC	CASSLEVAVAYEQYF
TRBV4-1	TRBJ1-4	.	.	TGCGCCAGCAGCCAAGTGGAAATTGACAGGCCCAATGAAAAACTGTTTTTT	CASSQVEIDRPNEKLFF
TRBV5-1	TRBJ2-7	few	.	TGCGCCAGCAGCTTGGGTCCACTGAAACTAACGGGACATTCTTACGAGCAGTACTTC	CASSLGPLKLTGHSYEQYF
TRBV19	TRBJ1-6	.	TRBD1	TGTGCCAGTAGTGACCTCCGGGACAGCCTTAATTCACCCCTCCACTTT	CASSDLRDSLNSPLHF
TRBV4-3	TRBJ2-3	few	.	TGCGCCAGCAGCCAAGAACTTTCAGCCACAGATACGCAGTATTTT	CASSQELSATDTQYF
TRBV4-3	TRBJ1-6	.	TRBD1	TGCGCCAGCAGCCAAGAAGCTGTGGGACAGGGGAATTCACCCCTCCACTTT	CASSQEAVGQGNSPLHF
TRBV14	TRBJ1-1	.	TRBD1	TGTGCCAGCAGCCAAGGGGGACAGTTTTACACTGAAGCTTTCTTT	CASSQGGQFYTEAFF
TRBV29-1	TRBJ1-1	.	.	TGCAGCGTTGAAGATGGGGGGATAGGGAACACTGAAGCTTTCTTT	CSVEDGGIGNTEAFF
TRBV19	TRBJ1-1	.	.	TGTGCCAGTAGCAAATTCTGGACTCAGAACACTGAAGCTTTCTTT	CASSKFWTQNTEAFF
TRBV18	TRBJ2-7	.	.	TGTGCCAGCTCACCAGAAGGGGGCGGGGCCTACGAGCAGTACTTC	CASSPEGGGAYEQYF
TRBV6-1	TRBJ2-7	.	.	TGTGCCAGCAGTGAGGAGACGGACTACGAGCAGTACTTC	CASSEETDYEQYF
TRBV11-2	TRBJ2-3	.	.	TGTGCCAGCAGCTCTGGCACAGATACGCAGTATTTT	CASSSGTDTQYF
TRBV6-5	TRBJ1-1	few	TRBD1	TGTGCCAGCAGTTACTCGACAGGGGAGAACACTGAAGCTTTCTTT	CASSYSTGENTEAFF
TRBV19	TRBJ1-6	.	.	TGTGCCAGTAGTCCTCGGGAGGTTGAATCACCCCTCCACTTT	CASSPREVESPLHF
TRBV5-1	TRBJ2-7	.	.	TGCGCCAGCAGCCACGAACCTGGGGTTTCGACCTACGAGCAGTACTTC	CASSHEPGVSTYEQYF
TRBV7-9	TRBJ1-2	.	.	TGTGCCAGCAGCACCTTAGGACGCTTTGGGGGCTACACCTTC	CASSTLGRFGGYTF
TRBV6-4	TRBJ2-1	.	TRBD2	TGTGCCAGCAGCCCACTAGCGCAGTACAATGAGCAGTTCTTC	CASSPLAQYNEQFF
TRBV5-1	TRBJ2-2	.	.	TGCGCCAGCAGCCGAGGATCCCCTTCGAACACCGGGGAGCTGTTTTTT	CASSRGSPSNTGELFF
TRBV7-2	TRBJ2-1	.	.	TGTGCCAGCGCAACGACCGGGACCTCCTACAATGAGCAGTTCTTC	CASATTGTSYNEQFF
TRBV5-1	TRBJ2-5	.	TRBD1	TGCGCCAGCAGCTTCGGACAGGGGGTTTGGGAGACCCAGTACTTC	CASSFGQGVWETQYF
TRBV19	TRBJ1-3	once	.	TGTGCCAGCTCCGAGGGGGTGAGCTCTGGAAACACCATATATTTT	CASSEGVSSGNTIYF
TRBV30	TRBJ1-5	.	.	TGTGCCTGGACCCAGGGAGTGGGTAGCAATCAGCCCCAGCATTTT	CAWTQGVGSNQPQHF
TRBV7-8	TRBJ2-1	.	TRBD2	TGTGCCAGCAGCTTAGCCCGACTAGCGATGTCCCGCTCCTACAATGAGCAGTTCTTC	CASSLARLAMSRSYNEQFF
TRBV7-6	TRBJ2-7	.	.	TGTGCCAGCAGCCTGGACAGTTCATCAGGATACGAGCAGTACTTC	CASSLDSSSGYEQYF
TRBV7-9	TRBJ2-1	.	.	TGTGCCAGCAGCTTAGCGGGGCAGGGATCGGGCAATGAGCAGTTCTTC	CASSLAGQGSGNEQFF
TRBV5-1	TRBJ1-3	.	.	TGCGCCAGCAGCCCTACGGCCAGCTCTGGAAACACCATATATTTT	CASSPTASSGNTIYF
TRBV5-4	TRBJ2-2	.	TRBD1	TGTGCCAGCAGCTTCGGTAAAAGGACAGGGAAGACCGGGGAGCTGTTTTTT	CASSFGKRTGKTGELFF
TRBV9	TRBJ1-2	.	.	TGTGCCAGCAGCCCCGGGACAACTAACTATGGCTACACCTTC	CASSPGTTNYGYTF
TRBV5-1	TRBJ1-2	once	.	TGCGCCAGCAGCTTGGACTTGGGTGGCTACACCTTC	CASSLDLGGYTF
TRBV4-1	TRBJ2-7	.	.	TGCGCCAGCAGCCAAATCCGGGACGGACCCTACGAGCAGTACTTC	CASSQIRDGPYEQYF
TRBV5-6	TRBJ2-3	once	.	TGTGCCAGCAGCCGCCTCTACTACCCCCATGCCCGCACAGATACGCAGTATTTT	CASSRLYYPHARTDTQYF
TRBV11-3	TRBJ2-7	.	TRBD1	TGTGCCAGCATCCCCTCACCGGGACAGGGGACCTACGAGCAGTACTTC	CASIPSPGQGTYEQYF
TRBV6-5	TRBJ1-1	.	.	TGTGCCAGCAGTTACGATGGGGGTGGTGAAGCTTTCTTT	CASSYDGGGEAFF